The rows below give T cell receptor beta chains drawn from one sample of a study of PD-1 blockade in classical Hodgkin lymphoma. Using immunoSEQ multiplex PCR, the repertoire was profiled, and TCRdb retains in-frame clones only, with some absent. The sample lists approximately 9,000 clones, roughly 84% occurring once. Sequencing was performed on CD4+ T cells from blood, taken before the fourth cycle of nivolumab. The receptors stem from a human donor with classical Hodgkin lymphoma. CDR3s include the opening cysteine and the closing phenylalanine or tryptophan. The D gene is left open where the match is weak.

j_call: TRBJ2-6; d_call: .; v_call: TRBV19; cdr3_aa: CASSPLSGANVLTF
j_call: TRBJ1-2; d_call: .; v_call: TRBV14; cdr3_aa: CASSQARNGYTF
j_call: TRBJ1-4; d_call: .; v_call: TRBV6-5; cdr3_aa: CASSTLSGGTEKLFF
j_call: TRBJ1-3; d_call: .; v_call: TRBV4-2; cdr3_aa: CASSQGENTIYF
j_call: TRBJ2-3; d_call: TRBD2; v_call: TRBV11-2; cdr3_aa: CASSRGTRRTDTQYF
j_call: TRBJ2-7; d_call: .; v_call: TRBV11-2; cdr3_aa: CASSSNQGLGEQYF
j_call: TRBJ2-1; d_call: .; v_call: TRBV10-3; cdr3_aa: CAISDMGPYNEQFF
j_call: TRBJ2-5; d_call: .; v_call: TRBV7-2; cdr3_aa: CASSLQGETQYF
j_call: TRBJ2-2; d_call: .; v_call: TRBV30; cdr3_aa: CAWSTTGTNTGELFF
j_call: TRBJ2-1; d_call: TRBD1; v_call: TRBV11-2; cdr3_aa: CASSLDSGGYNEQFF
j_call: TRBJ2-1; d_call: .; v_call: TRBV10-3; cdr3_aa: CAISDVGSGGDNEQFF
j_call: TRBJ2-5; d_call: TRBD1; v_call: TRBV5-6; cdr3_aa: CASSAGTERTQYF
j_call: TRBJ1-5; d_call: .; v_call: TRBV4-3; cdr3_aa: CASSQGWGLNQPQHF
j_call: TRBJ1-5; d_call: TRBD1; v_call: TRBV27; cdr3_aa: CASTLRGLDSNQPQHF
j_call: TRBJ1-4; d_call: TRBD1; v_call: TRBV5-1; cdr3_aa: CASSFGQGNEKLFF
j_call: TRBJ2-3; d_call: TRBD2; v_call: TRBV5-4; cdr3_aa: CASRMATSGGWTDTQYF
j_call: TRBJ1-3; d_call: .; v_call: TRBV5-6; cdr3_aa: CASSLGSYSGNTIYF
j_call: TRBJ2-3; d_call: TRBD1; v_call: TRBV28; cdr3_aa: CASSLVQGAATDTQYF
j_call: TRBJ1-2; d_call: TRBD1; v_call: TRBV30; cdr3_aa: CAWKGTGIYGYTF
j_call: TRBJ2-5; d_call: .; v_call: TRBV9; cdr3_aa: CASSPVGRMGETQYF
j_call: TRBJ2-7; d_call: .; v_call: TRBV5-5; cdr3_aa: CASSLERVGYEQYF
j_call: TRBJ2-3; d_call: .; v_call: TRBV28; cdr3_aa: CASGPLRGPSTDTQYF
j_call: TRBJ1-1; d_call: .; v_call: TRBV19; cdr3_aa: CASTTTGYGHEEAFF
j_call: TRBJ1-6; d_call: .; v_call: TRBV4-2; cdr3_aa: CASSQWTPQGPRRSYNSPLHF
j_call: TRBJ1-3; d_call: .; v_call: TRBV7-9; cdr3_aa: CASSFYGRSSGNTIYF
j_call: TRBJ2-1; d_call: TRBD2; v_call: TRBV27; cdr3_aa: CASSPRTSGNEQFF
j_call: TRBJ2-7; d_call: .; v_call: TRBV5-1; cdr3_aa: CASSLGTGHFRYEQYF